The 17 T cell receptor beta chains below come from one sample, sequenced in a study of pediatric ulcerative colitis. During colonoscopy, one to two rectal pinch biopsies were collected. Using immunoSEQ multiplex PCR, the repertoire was profiled, and TCRdb retains in-frame clones only, with some absent. The sample has tens of thousands of clones; roughly 82% are singletons. Sequenced sample: gut tissue. The receptors were sampled from a boy between 5 and 17 years old with severe ulcerative colitis.

The rearrangement uses TRBV4-1 and TRBJ2-7; TRBD1 agrees at 9 bases. The CDR3 is made up of 16 amino acids. The germline V gene has CDR1 MGHRA and CDR2 YSYEKL. The ends lost 2 bases at V and 4 bases at J; junction bases unmatched: 9. As DNA, the CDR3 is TGCGCCAGCAGCCAAAGTCCCGGGACAGGGAGGTACGAGCAGTACTTC. Translating it yields CASSQSPGTGRYEQYF.

The chain is built from TRBV4-1 and TRBJ2-7; 8 bases fit TRBD1. From germline, CDR1 is MGHRA and CDR2 YSYEKL. The CDR3 loop spans 18 amino acids. Trimming removed 0 bases from V and 4 bases from J; junction bases left unmatched: 14. CDR3 residues: CASSQENLGGQGIYEQYF. The CDR3 coding sequence is TGCGCCAGCAGCCAAGAAAACCTTGGCGGACAGGGAATTTACGAGCAGTACTTC.

The chain has TRBV27 and TRBJ1-1; no firm D call. Trimming removed 5 bases at V and 1 base at J, with 11 bases between. The CDR3 totals 14 residues. Looked up from germline, CDR1 is MNHEY and CDR2 is SMNVEV (reference sequence). CDR3 coding DNA: TGTGCCAGCAGTCCGAAACCACCGAACACTGAAGCTTTCTTT. It encodes CASSPKPPNTEAFF.

The gene calls are TRBV28 and TRBJ1-1; possibly TRBD1 for D (5 bases). V was trimmed by 6 bases and J by 1 base, leaving 12 bases between them. The CDR3 contains 14 residues. Germline V CDR1 and CDR2: MDHEN, SYDVKM. Here the CDR3 reads CASSPGTKNTEAFF. CDR3 nucleotide sequence: TGTGCCAGCAGCCCCGGGACGAAGAACACTGAAGCTTTCTTT.

This chain links TRBV2 with TRBJ1-2; 9 bases match TRBD1. This CDR3 comprises 16 residues. The V gene end was trimmed by 7 bases and the J gene end by 6 bases; junction bases not matched to a gene: 15. Germline assignment: CDR1 SNHLY and CDR2 FYNNEI. The DNA of the CDR3 is TGTGCCAGCACCGGACAGGGGATAGAGAACGGGCATGGCTACACCTTC. This gives the protein CASTGQGIENGHGYTF.

The chain uses TRBV28 and TRBJ2-2, with D hard to call. Deletions cut 7 bases from V and 3 bases from J, with 12 bases between. Germline assignment: CDR1 MDHEN and CDR2 SYDVKM. The CDR3 runs 14 residues. CDR3 loop: CASMGRLDTGELFF. The CDR3 DNA reads as TGTGCCAGCATGGGCAGGCTGGACACCGGGGAGCTGTTTTTT.

This chain uses TRBV15 with TRBJ1-4; D remains unclear. The V end lost 3 bases, the J end lost 7 bases, and 9 bases lay between the germline ends. The length of the CDR3 is 13 residues. Germline CDR1 LNHNV, CDR2 YYDKDF (reference sequence). CDR3 coding DNA: TGTGCCACCAGCAGTTATCCCCCTGAAAAACTGTTTTTT. It encodes CATSSYPPEKLFF.

The genes are TRBV7-6 and TRBJ2-2, with 8 nucleotides matching TRBD1. The CDR3 runs to 15 residues. From germline, CDR1 is SGHVS and CDR2 FNYEAQ. With V trimmed by 5 bases and J by 3 bases, 5 bases remained unmatched. CDR3 DNA: TGTGCCAGCAGCACCCGACAGGGGCACACCGGGGAGCTGTTTTTT. Protein: CASSTRQGHTGELFF.

This chain connects TRBV2 to TRBJ1-6, with 8 positions matching TRBD1. The V gene end was trimmed by 6 bases and the J gene end by 7 bases; junction bases not matched to a gene: 5. Per germline, CDR1 SNHLY and CDR2 FYNNEI. CDR3 length equals 14 residues. The CDR3 DNA follows: TGTGCCAGCAGGGGACAGGCGCGGAATTCACCCCTCCACTTT. It translates to CASRGQARNSPLHF.

This chain uses TRBV15 with TRBJ2-7; the match to TRBD1 covers 8 bases. Unmatched junction bases numbered 7, after V lost 4 bases and J lost 2 bases. Germline V gene lookup returns CDR1 LNHNV and CDR2 YYDKDF (reference sequence). The CDR3 consists of 15 residues. The CDR3 is CATSKRQGHTYEQYF. The CDR3 region has the DNA TGTGCCACCAGCAAGCGACAGGGGCATACCTACGAGCAGTACTTC.

This clone has just a few counts. V and J are TRBV6-5 and TRBJ1-3; D is undetermined. Germline values: CDR1 MNHEY, CDR2 SVGAGI. The V end lost 6 bases, the J end lost 5 bases, and 11 bases lay between the germline ends. The CDR3 sequence is 13 residues long. CDR3 nucleotides: TGTGCCAGCAGCCCTCTGAGGAGAAACACCATATATTTT. Translation gives CASSPLRRNTIYF.

This clone was seen once. The genes are TRBV6-5 and TRBJ2-7, with 9 nucleotides matching TRBD1. CDR1 is MNHEY and CDR2 is SVGAGI in the germline V gene. V lost 0 bases, J lost 4 bases, and 4 bases stayed unmatched. This CDR3 comprises 15 residues. The chain's CDR3 is CASSYSGQGRYEQYF. The CDR3, as DNA: TGTGCCAGCAGTTACTCGGGACAGGGCAGGTACGAGCAGTACTTC.

The gene calls are TRBV6-6 and TRBJ1-4, with D maybe TRBD1 (5 bases). Germline CDR1 MNHNY, CDR2 SVGAGI (reference sequence). This CDR3 is built from 12 residues. Trimming cost V 9 bases and J 8 bases, with 13 bases left between them. This CDR3 is CASRGAIEKLFF. The CDR3 region has the DNA TGTGCCAGTCGCGGGGCGATAGAAAAACTGTTTTTT.

The chain couples TRBV5-6 to TRBJ1-2; D is unresolved. CDR1 and CDR2 from the germline V gene are SGHDT and YYEEEE. The CDR3 loop spans 15 amino acids. V shed 4 bases and J shed 8 bases, with 21 bases lying between them. This CDR3 is CASSRTVGGREGYTF. CDR3 sequence (DNA): TGTGCCAGCAGCCGCACCGTAGGTGGGAGGGAAGGCTACACCTTC. The complete variable domain, with remaining parts taken from reference TRBV5-6 and TRBJ1-2, reads DAGVTQSPTHLIKTRGQQVTLRCSPKSGHDTVSWYQQALGQGPQFIFQYYEEEERQRGNFPDRFSGHQFPNYSSELNVNALLLGDSALYLCASSRTVGGREGYTFGSGTRLTVV.

This clone has just a few counts. This rearrangement joins TRBV7-2 to TRBJ2-1, with 9 bases aligning to TRBD1. Losses at the gene ends were 5 bases for V and 8 bases for J; bases not matched to a gene: 10. Germline CDR1 and CDR2: SGHTA and FQGNSA. This CDR3 comprises 15 residues. CDR3 protein: CASSTRSRTGDEQFF. The CDR3 region has the DNA TGTGCCAGCAGCACTAGAAGCCGGACAGGGGATGAGCAGTTCTTC. The full variable domain, with the rest looked up from reference TRBV7-2 and TRBJ2-1, is GAGVSQSPSNKVTEKGKDVELRCDPISGHTALYWYRQSLGQGLEFLIYFQGNSAPDKSGLPSDRFSAERTGGSVSTLTIQRTQQEDSAVYLCASSTRSRTGDEQFFGPGTRLTVL.

This chain connects TRBV7-3 to TRBJ2-1; no definite D call. V dropped 5 bases and J dropped 0 bases, with 8 bases sitting between them. The CDR3 has 14 amino acids. Germline V gene lookup returns CDR1 SGHTA and CDR2 FQGTGA. This chain's CDR3 is CASSLPSSYNEQFF. CDR3 bases: TGTGCCAGCAGCCTCCCGAGCTCCTACAATGAGCAGTTCTTC.

This chain uses TRBV28 with TRBJ1-1; 8 nucleotides align to TRBD1. The V and J ends lost 6 bases and 4 bases, in that order; junction bases with no gene match: 10. Germline CDR1 MDHEN, CDR2 SYDVKM. The CDR3 is 15 residues long. This chain's CDR3 is CASSIPNRGGTEAFF. The CDR3 DNA is TGTGCCAGCAGCATACCCAACAGGGGGGGCACTGAAGCTTTCTTT. Together with reference TRBV28 and TRBJ1-1, the CDR3 gives the full variable domain: DVKVTQSSRYLVKRTGEKVFLECVQDMDHENMFWYRQDPGLGLRLIYFSYDVKMKEKGDIPEGYSVSREKKERFSLILESASTNQTSMYLCASSIPNRGGTEAFFGQGTRLTVV.